Listed below are T cell receptor beta chains from one sample, sequenced in a study of cytomegalovirus exposure and HLA in healthy donors. Repertoires were generated with immunoSEQ multiplex PCR, while TCRdb's copy carries only in-frame clones and drops some. Of under 200,000 clones listed, roughly 73% are singletons. Sequencing input: PBMCs. Receptors originate from a female donor in good health and CMV-seronegative. The CDR3 runs from the conserved cysteine through the conserved F or W. D genes are given only for firm matches. Only some rows state a clone size, as once, few, many or a class for expanded clones.

D gene: NA
V gene: TRBV9
J gene: TRBJ2-2
clone size: NA
CDR3 DNA: TGTGCCAGCAGCGTAGCCAGGGGGGAAACCGGGGAGCTGTTTTTT
CDR3 protein: CASSVARGETGELFF

D gene: NA
V gene: TRBV6-4
J gene: TRBJ2-1
clone size: few
CDR3 DNA: TGTGCCAGCAGCCTACAGTTTACGGGATACAATGAGCAGTTCTTC
CDR3 protein: CASSLQFTGYNEQFF

D gene: TRBD2
V gene: TRBV28
J gene: TRBJ2-5
clone size: NA
CDR3 DNA: TGTGCCAGCGGTGCGGGAGGGGAAGAGACCCAGTACTTC
CDR3 protein: CASGAGGEETQYF

D gene: TRBD2
V gene: TRBV6-6
J gene: TRBJ2-5
clone size: NA
CDR3 DNA: TGTGCCAGCAGCGAGGTTCGGGGGGGAGAGACCCAGTACTTC
CDR3 protein: CASSEVRGGETQYF

D gene: NA
V gene: TRBV6-1
J gene: TRBJ2-7
clone size: few
CDR3 DNA: TGTGCCAGCAGTGACTCCGGTCTGAGCTCCTACGAGCAGTACTTC
CDR3 protein: CASSDSGLSSYEQYF

D gene: NA
V gene: TRBV6-1
J gene: TRBJ2-3
clone size: NA
CDR3 DNA: TGTGCCAGCAGTGCGACAGGTAATCCAGATACGCAGTATTTT
CDR3 protein: CASSATGNPDTQYF

D gene: TRBD2
V gene: TRBV27
J gene: TRBJ2-3
clone size: NA
CDR3 DNA: TGTGCCAGCACCCGGGGAGCGGGGAACACAGATACGCAGTATTTT
CDR3 protein: CASTRGAGNTDTQYF

D gene: NA
V gene: TRBV5-3
J gene: TRBJ2-7
clone size: NA
CDR3 DNA: TGTGCCAGAGGCCCTATGCAGGGTGCCTACGAGCAGTACTTC
CDR3 protein: CARGPMQGAYEQYF

D gene: NA
V gene: TRBV7-9
J gene: TRBJ2-7
clone size: NA
CDR3 DNA: TGTGCCAGCAGCCACGATGGACAGAACTACGAGCAGTACTTC
CDR3 protein: CASSHDGQNYEQYF

D gene: TRBD1
V gene: TRBV28
J gene: TRBJ1-5
clone size: NA
CDR3 DNA: TGTGCCAGCAGCCCCGGGACAGGTAGCAATCAGCCCCAGCATTTT
CDR3 protein: CASSPGTGSNQPQHF

D gene: NA
V gene: TRBV5-4
J gene: TRBJ2-2
clone size: NA
CDR3 DNA: TGTGCCAGCAGCCGCGGCCCCACCGGGGAGCTGTTTTTT
CDR3 protein: CASSRGPTGELFF

D gene: NA
V gene: TRBV7-9
J gene: TRBJ1-1
clone size: few
CDR3 DNA: TGTGCCAGCAGGACAATCCACACGAACACTGAAGCTTTCTTT
CDR3 protein: CASRTIHTNTEAFF

D gene: NA
V gene: TRBV6-1
J gene: TRBJ2-1
clone size: NA
CDR3 DNA: TGTGCCAGCACCCTAGGGGGGGGCTCCTACAATGAGCAGTTCTTC
CDR3 protein: CASTLGGGSYNEQFF

D gene: TRBD2
V gene: TRBV27
J gene: TRBJ2-3
clone size: NA
CDR3 DNA: TGTGCCACCAAGCTAGCGGGATCCGCAGATACGCAGTATTTT
CDR3 protein: CATKLAGSADTQYF

D gene: NA
V gene: TRBV28
J gene: TRBJ2-3
clone size: NA
CDR3 DNA: TGTGCCAGCAGGCCCGGGACTGTGAGCACAGATACGCAGTATTTT
CDR3 protein: CASRPGTVSTDTQYF

D gene: NA
V gene: TRBV30
J gene: TRBJ1-4
clone size: few
CDR3 DNA: TGTGCCTGGAATCCCCATACAGGCGACGAAAAACTGTTTTTT
CDR3 protein: CAWNPHTGDEKLFF